This TCR beta chain stems from a study of blood T cells in healthy people across ages. Germline V gene sequence: CDR1 KGHSH, CDR2 LQKENI. The CDR3 loop spans 15 amino acids. J lost 8 bases, V lost 2 bases, and 9 bases had no gene match. The authors ran a second PCR of 7 to 11 cycles using a sample-barcoded 5' primer and a J-beta primer mix. MiXCR was run by TCRdb on the 5' RACE reads, yielding one entry per CDR3 protein. Here the sample spans more than 650,000 distinct CDR3 sequences, roughly 50% being singletons. General study findings and limits: Versus aged donors, long-lived donors had higher diversity and more naive CD4+ cells. Across samples, TCR beta diversity tracked strongly with naive T cell percentage. A conclusive naive versus antigen-experienced comparison was prevented by the unsorted PBMCs.

With respect to this clonotype: Its specificity is unknown.

Sequencing was performed on blood. The chain has TRBV18 and TRBJ2-7; 10 bases map to TRBD1. The clonotype originates from a man older than 75 in good health. CDR3: CASSPIQGQGEKQYF. The CDR3 nucleotides are TGTGCCAGCTCACCAATCCAAGGACAGGGGGAAAAGCAGTACTTC. Full variable domain (missing parts from reference TRBV18 and TRBJ2-7): NAGVMQNPRHLVRRRGQEARLRCSPMKGHSHVYWYRQLPEEGLKFMVYLQKENIIDESGMPKERFSAEFPKEGPSILRIQQVVRGDSAAYFCASSPIQGQGEKQYFGPGTRLTVT.